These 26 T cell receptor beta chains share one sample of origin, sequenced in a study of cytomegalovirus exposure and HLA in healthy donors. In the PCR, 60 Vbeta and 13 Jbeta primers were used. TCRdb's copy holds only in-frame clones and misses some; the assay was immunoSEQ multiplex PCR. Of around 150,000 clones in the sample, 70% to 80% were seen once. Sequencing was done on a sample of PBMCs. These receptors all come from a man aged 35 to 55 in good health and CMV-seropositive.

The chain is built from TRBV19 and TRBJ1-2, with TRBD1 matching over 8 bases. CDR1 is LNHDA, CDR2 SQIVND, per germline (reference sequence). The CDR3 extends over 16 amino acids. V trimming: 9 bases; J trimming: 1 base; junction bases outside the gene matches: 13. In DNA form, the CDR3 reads TGTGCCAGCATTAGAACCGGGACAGGCCTTAACTATGGCTACACCTTC. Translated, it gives CASIRTGTGLNYGYTF.

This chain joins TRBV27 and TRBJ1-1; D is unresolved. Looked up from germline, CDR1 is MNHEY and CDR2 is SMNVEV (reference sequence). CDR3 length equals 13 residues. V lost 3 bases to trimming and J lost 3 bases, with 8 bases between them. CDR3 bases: TGTGCCAGCAGTTTCAGTCGGGACACTGAAGCTTTCTTT. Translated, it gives CASSFSRDTEAFF.

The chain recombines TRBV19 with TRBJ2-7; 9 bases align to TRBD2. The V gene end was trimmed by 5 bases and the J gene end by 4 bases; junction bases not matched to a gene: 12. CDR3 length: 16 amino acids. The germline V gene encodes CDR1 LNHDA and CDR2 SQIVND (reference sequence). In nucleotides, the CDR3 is TGTGCCAGTAGTCCCTCGTATAGCGGGAGTCGTTACGAGCAGTACTTC. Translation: CASSPSYSGSRYEQYF.

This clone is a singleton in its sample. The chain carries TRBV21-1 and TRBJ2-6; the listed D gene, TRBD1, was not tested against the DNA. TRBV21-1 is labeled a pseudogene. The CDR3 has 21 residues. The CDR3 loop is CASSSPGTAFSLVSGANVLTF. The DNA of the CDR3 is TGTGCCAGCAGCTCCCCCGGGACAGCCTTCTCGTTGGTCTCTGGGGCCAACGTCCTGACTTTC.

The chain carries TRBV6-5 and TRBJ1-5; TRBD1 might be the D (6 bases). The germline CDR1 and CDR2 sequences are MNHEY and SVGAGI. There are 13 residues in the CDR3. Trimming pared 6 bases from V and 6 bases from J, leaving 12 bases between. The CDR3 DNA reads TGTGCCAGCAGCCCCGACAGGAGTCAGCCCCAGCATTTT. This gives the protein CASSPDRSQPQHF.

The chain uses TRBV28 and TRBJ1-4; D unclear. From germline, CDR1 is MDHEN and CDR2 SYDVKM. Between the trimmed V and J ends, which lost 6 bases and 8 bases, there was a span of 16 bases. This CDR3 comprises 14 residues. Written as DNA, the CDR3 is TGTGCCAGCAGGGAGAACGTTGCGGGAGAAAAACTGTTTTTT. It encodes CASRENVAGEKLFF.

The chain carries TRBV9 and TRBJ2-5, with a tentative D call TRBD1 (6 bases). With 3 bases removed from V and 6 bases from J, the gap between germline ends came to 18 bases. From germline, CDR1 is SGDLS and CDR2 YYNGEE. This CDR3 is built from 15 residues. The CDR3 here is CASSARDIPGQTQYF. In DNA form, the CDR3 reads TGTGCCAGCAGCGCCCGGGACATCCCTGGACAGACCCAGTACTTC.

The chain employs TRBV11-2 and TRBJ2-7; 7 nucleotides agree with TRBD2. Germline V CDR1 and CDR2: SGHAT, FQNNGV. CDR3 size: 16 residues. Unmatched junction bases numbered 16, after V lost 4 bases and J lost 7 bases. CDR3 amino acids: CASSSTSGVKPREQYF. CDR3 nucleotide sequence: TGTGCCAGCAGCTCCACAAGCGGGGTGAAACCAAGGGAGCAGTACTTC.

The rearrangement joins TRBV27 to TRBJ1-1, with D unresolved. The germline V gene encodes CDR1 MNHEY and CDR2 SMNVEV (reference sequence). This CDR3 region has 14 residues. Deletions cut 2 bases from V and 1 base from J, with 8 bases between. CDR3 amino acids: CASSLATQNTEAFF. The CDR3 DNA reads TGTGCCAGCAGTTTAGCGACTCAGAACACTGAAGCTTTCTTT.

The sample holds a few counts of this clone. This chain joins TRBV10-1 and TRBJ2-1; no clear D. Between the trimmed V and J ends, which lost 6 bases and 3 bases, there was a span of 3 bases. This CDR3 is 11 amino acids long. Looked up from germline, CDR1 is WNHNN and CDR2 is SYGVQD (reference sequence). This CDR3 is CASSVYNEQFF. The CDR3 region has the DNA TGCGCCAGCAGCGTCTACAATGAGCAGTTCTTC.

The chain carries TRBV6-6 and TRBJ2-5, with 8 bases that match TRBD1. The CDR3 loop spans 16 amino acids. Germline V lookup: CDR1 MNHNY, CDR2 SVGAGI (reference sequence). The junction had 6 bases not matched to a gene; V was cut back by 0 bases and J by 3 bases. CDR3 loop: CASSYSLGQGKETQYF. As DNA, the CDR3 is TGTGCCAGCAGTTACTCCCTTGGACAGGGTAAAGAGACCCAGTACTTC.

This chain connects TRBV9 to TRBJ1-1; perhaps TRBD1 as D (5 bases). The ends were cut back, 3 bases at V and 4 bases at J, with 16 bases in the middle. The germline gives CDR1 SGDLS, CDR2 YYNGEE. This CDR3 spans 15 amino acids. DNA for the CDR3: TGTGCCAGCAGCGCCCTCACTTACGGGGGCACTGAAGCTTTCTTT. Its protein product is CASSALTYGGTEAFF.

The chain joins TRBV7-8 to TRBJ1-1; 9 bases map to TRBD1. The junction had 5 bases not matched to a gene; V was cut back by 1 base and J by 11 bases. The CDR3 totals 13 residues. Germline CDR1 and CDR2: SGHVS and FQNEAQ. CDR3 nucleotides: TGTGCCAGCAGCTTAGATCGGGACAGGGAGGCTTTCTTT. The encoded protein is CASSLDRDREAFF.

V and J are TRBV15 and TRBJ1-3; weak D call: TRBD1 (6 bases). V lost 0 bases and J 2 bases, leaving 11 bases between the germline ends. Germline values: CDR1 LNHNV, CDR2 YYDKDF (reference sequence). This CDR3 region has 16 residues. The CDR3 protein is CATSRDRAGAGNTIYF. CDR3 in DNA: TGTGCCACCAGCAGAGATCGGGCAGGGGCTGGAAACACCATATATTTT. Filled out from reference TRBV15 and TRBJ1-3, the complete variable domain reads DAMVIQNPRYQVTQFGKPVTLSCSQTLNHNVMYWYQQKSSQAPKLLFHYYDKDFNNEADTPDNFQSRRPNTSFCFLDIRSPGLGDTAMYLCATSRDRAGAGNTIYFGEGSWLTVV.

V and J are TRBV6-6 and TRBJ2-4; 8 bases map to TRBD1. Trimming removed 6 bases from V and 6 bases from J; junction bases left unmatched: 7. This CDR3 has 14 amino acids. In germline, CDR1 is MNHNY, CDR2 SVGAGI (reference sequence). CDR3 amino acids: CASSPTGGGNIQYF. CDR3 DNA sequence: TGTGCCAGCAGCCCCACAGGGGGAGGAAACATTCAGTACTTC.

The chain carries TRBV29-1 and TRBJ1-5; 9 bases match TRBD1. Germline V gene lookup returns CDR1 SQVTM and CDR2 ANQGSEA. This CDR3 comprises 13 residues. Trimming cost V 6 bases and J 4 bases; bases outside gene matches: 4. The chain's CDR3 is CSVGTGFNQPQHF. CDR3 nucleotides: TGCAGCGTGGGGACAGGGTTTAATCAGCCCCAGCATTTT.

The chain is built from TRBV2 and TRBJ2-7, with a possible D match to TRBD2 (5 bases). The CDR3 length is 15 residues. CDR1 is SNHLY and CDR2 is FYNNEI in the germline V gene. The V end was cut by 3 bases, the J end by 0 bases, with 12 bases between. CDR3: CASSEGSSASYEQYF. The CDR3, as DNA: TGTGCCAGCAGTGAGGGAAGTAGCGCCTCCTACGAGCAGTACTTC.

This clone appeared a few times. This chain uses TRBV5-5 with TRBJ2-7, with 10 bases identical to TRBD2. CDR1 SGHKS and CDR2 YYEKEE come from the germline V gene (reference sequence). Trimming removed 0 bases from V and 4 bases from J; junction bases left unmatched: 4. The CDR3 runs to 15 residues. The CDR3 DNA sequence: TGTGCCAGCAGCTTGGAGGGACTAGCGCGATACGAGCAGTACTTC. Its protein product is CASSLEGLARYEQYF.

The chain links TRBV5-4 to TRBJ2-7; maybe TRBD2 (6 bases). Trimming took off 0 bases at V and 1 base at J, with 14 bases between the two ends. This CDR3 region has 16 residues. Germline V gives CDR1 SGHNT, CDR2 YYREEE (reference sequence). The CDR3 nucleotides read TGTGCCAGCAGCTTGGGCGGCCTAGCGACATCCTACGAGCAGTACTTC. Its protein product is CASSLGGLATSYEQYF.

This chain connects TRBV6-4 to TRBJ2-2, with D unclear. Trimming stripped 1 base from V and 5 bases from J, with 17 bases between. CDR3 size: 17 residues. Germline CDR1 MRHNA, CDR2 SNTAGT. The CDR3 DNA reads TGTGCCAGCAGTGACTTAGTGACTCCCCCTTATACCGGGGAGCTGTTTTTT. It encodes CASSDLVTPPYTGELFF.

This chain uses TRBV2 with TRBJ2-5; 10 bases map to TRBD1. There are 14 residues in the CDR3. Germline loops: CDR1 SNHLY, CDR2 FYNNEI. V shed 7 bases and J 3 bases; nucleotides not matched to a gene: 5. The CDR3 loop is CASNRDRGKETQYF. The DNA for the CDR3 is TGTGCCAGCAACCGGGACAGGGGTAAAGAGACCCAGTACTTC.

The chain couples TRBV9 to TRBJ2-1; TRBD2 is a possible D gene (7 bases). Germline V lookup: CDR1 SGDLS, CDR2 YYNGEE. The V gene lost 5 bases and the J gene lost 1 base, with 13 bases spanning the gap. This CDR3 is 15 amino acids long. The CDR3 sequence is CASSEGGKSYNEQFF. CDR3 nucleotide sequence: TGTGCCAGCAGTGAGGGGGGGAAGTCCTACAATGAGCAGTTCTTC.

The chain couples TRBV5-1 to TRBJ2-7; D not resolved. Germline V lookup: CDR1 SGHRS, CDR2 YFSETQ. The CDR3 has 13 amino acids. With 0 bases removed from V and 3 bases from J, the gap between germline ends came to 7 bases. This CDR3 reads CASSLAGHYEQYF. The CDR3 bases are TGCGCCAGCAGCTTGGCCGGTCACTACGAGCAGTACTTC.

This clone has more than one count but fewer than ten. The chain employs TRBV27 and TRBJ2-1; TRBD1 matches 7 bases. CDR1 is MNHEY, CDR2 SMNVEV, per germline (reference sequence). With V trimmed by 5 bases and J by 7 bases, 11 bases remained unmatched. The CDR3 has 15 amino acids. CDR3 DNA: TGTGCCAGCAGTACCATCCGACAGGGTGAAAATGAGCAGTTCTTC. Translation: CASSTIRQGENEQFF.

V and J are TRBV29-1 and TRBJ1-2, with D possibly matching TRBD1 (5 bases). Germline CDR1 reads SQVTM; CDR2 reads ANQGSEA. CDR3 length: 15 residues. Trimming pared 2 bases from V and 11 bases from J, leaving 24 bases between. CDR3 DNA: TGCAGCGTTGAAAGTCTTATCAGGGCAGGGCTTAGGTACACCTTC. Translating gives CSVESLIRAGLRYTF.

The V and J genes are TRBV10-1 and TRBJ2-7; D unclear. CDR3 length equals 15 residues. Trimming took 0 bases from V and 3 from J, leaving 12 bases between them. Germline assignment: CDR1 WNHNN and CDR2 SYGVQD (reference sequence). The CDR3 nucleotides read TGCGCCAGCAGTGAGTCACTTGCGGCTGGCTACGAGCAGTACTTC. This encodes CASSESLAAGYEQYF.